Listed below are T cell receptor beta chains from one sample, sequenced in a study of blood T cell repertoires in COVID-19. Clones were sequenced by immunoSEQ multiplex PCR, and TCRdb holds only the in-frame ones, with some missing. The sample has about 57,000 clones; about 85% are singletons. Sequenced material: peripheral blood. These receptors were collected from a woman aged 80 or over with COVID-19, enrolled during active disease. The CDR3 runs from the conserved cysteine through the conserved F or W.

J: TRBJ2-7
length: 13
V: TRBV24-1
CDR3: CATSDLGGDEQYF

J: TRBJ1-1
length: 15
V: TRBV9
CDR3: CASSGSSTANTEAFF

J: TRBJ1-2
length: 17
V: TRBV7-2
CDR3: CASSLLGTGTYNYGYTF

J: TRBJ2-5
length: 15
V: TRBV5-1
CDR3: CASSLVLAGEETQYF

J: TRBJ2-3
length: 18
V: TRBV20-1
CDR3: CSASGLAGDRWGTDTQYF

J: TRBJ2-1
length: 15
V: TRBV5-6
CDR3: CASSLGLAGYNEQFF

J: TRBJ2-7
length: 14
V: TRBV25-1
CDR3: CASSDAGSVGEQYF

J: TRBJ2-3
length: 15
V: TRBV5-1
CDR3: CASSLARGPLDTQYF

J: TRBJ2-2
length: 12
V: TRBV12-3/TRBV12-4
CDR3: CASGPSGGELFF

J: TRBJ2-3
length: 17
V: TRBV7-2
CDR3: CASSLGTSGGRTDTQYF

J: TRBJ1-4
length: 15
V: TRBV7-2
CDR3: CASSPDRGLREKLFF

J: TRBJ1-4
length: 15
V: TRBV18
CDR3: CASSPPLGAYEKLFF

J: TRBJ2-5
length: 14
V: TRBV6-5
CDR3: CASRFTGGGETQYF

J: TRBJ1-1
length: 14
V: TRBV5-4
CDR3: CASSRNRGNTEAFF

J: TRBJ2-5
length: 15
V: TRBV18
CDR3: CASSPPLGQGETQYF

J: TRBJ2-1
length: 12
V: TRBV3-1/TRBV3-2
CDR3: CASSNVVSEQFF

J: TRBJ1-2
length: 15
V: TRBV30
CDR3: CAWSVQTGVIRGYTF

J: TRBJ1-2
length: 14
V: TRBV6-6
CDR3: CASRAGTGVYGYTF

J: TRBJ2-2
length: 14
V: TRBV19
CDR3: CASIRDRDTGELFF

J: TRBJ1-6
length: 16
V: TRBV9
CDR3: CASSPRQASLFSPLHF

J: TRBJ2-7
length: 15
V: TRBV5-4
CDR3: CASSLIGSGGFEQYF

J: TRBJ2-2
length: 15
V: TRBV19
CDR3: CASSRTGANTGELFF

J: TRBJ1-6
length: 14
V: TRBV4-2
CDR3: CASSRVPGNSPLHF

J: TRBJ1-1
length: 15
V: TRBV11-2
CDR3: CASSLVAGKNTEAFF

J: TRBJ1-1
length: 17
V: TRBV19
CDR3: CASIAARGRGSTTEAFF

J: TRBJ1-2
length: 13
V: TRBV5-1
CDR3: CASSLSGPDGYTF

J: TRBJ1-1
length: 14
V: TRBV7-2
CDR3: CASSLGVGGLEAFF

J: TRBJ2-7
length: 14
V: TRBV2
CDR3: CASSSPGGSYEQYF

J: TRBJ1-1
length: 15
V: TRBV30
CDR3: CAWSLSRGPRTEAFF